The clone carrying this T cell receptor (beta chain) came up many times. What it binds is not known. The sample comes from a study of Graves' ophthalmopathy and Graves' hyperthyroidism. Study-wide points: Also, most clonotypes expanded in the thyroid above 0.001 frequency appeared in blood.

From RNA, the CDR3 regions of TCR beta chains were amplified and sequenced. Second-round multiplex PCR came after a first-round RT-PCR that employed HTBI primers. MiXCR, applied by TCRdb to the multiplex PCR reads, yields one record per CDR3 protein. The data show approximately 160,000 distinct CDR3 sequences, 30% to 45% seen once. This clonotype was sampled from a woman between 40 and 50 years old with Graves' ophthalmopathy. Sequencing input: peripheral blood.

This CDR3 reads CASSLGWTGGDTEAFF. CDR3 DNA sequence: TGTGCCAGCAGCTTAGGTTGGACAGGGGGGGACACTGAAGCTTTCTTT. The chain carries TRBV7-9 and TRBJ1-1; the match to TRBD1 covers 10 bases. The V gene end was trimmed by 1 base and the J gene end by 3 bases; junction bases not matched to a gene: 5. The germline V gene has CDR1 SEHNR and CDR2 FQNEAQ (reference sequence). This CDR3 is 16 amino acids long.